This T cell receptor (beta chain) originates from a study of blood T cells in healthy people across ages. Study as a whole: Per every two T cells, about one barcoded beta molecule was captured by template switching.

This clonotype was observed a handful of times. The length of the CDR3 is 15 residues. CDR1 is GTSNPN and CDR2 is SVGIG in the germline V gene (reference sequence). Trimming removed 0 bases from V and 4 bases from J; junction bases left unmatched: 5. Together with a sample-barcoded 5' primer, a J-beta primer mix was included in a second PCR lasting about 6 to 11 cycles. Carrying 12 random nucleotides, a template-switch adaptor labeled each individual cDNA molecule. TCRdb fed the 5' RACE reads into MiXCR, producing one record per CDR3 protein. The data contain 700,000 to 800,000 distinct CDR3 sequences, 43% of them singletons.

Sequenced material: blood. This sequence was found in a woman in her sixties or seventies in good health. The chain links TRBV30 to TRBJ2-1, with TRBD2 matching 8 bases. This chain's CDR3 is CAWSVPGGRYNEQFF. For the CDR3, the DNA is TGTGCCTGGAGTGTACCGGGGGGGAGATACAATGAGCAGTTCTTC.